This passage covers 3 T cell receptor beta chains from one sample sequenced in a study of blood T cells in healthy people across ages. Using a J-beta primer mix together with a sample-barcoded 5' primer, a second PCR was run for about 6 to 11 cycles. MiXCR was run by TCRdb on the 5' RACE reads, yielding one entry per CDR3 protein. This table holds 780,000 or so distinct CDR3 sequences, roughly 25% found once. The same data also contributed to another study, on T cells of mothers and their children.

Specimen: blood. The receptors originated from a boy aged 5-17 years in good health.

V usage is TRBV12-3 or TRBV12-4 and J usage is TRBJ2-1, with D perhaps being TRBD1 or TRBD2 (5 bases each). The CDR3 loop spans 14 amino acids. The V and J ends lost 7 bases and 1 base respectively, with 11 bases between them. CDR3 DNA: TGTGCCAGCACCCGGGGCCTATCCTACAATGAGCAGTTCTTC. Translated: CASTRGLSYNEQFF.

In this sample, this clonotype turned up a few times. V is TRBV15 and J is TRBJ2-2; D is uncertain. From germline, CDR1 is LNHNV and CDR2 YYDKDF (reference sequence). This CDR3 contains 13 residues. Trimming took off 1 base at V and 4 bases at J, with 4 bases between the two ends. The CDR3 region has the DNA TGTGCCACCAGCAGAGTTCGCACCGGGGAGCTGTTTTTT. Translated: CATSRVRTGELFF.

The chain joins TRBV6-5 to TRBJ2-7, with D possibly matching TRBD1 (6 bases). Trimming took off 6 bases at V and 3 bases at J, with 15 bases between the two ends. CDR1 and CDR2 from the germline V gene are MNHEY and SVGAGI. The CDR3 covers 14 residues. The DNA of the CDR3 is TGTGCCAGCAGGAAGGACAGCAACTTCTACGAGCAGTACTTC. This encodes CASRKDSNFYEQYF.